The TCR beta chain under discussion was sequenced for a study of blood T cell repertoires in COVID-19. The table came from immunoSEQ multiplex PCR; TCRdb's copy has only in-frame clones and leaves some out. Of tens of thousands of clones in the sample, over 90% were seen once. This CDR3 region has 17 residues. Germline V CDR1 and CDR2: LGHNA, YSLEER. V lost 0 bases and J lost 6; bases outside the gene matches: 9. The sample comprised peripheral blood. The sequence derives from a man in his fifties with acute or convalescent COVID-19. The chain recombines TRBV4-3 with TRBJ2-2, with TRBD2 matching 8 bases. The CDR3 sequence: CASSQDLAGGNPGELFF. The CDR3 DNA reads TGCGCCAGCAGCCAAGATCTGGCGGGAGGTAATCCCGGGGAGCTGTTTTTT.